The source of this T cell receptor (beta chain) is a study of T cell responses to AZD1222 COVID-19 vaccine. Study observations and caveats: Just a handful of AZD1222 recipients were seropositive at baseline.

Regarding this clone: The antigen is unknown.

Using immunoSEQ multiplex PCR, the repertoire was profiled, and TCRdb retains in-frame clones only, with some absent. The table lists under 150,000 clones, about 93% of them singletons. The CDR3 contains 13 residues. Germline V gives CDR1 SGHVS, CDR2 FQNEAQ. V lost 0 bases and J lost 4, with 6 bases in between. This specimen was peripheral blood, taken on day 0 of AZD1222 vaccination. The sequence was collected from an adult in good health. V is TRBV7-8 and J is TRBJ1-2; D call uncertain. This CDR3 reads CASSLAGSYGYTF. CDR3 DNA: TGTGCCAGCAGCTTAGCGGGGTCCTATGGCTACACCTTC.